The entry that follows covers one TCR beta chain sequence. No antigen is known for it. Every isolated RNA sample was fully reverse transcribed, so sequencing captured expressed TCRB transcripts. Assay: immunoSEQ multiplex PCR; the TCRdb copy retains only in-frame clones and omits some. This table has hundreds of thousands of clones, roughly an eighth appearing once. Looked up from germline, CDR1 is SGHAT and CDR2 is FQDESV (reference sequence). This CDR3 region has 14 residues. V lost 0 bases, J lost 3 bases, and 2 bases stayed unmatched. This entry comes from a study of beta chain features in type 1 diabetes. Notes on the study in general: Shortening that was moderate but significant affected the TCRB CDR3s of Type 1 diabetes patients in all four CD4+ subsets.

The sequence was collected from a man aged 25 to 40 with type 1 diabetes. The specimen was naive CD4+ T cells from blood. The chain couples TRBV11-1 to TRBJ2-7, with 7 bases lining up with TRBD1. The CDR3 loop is CASSLARGNYEQYF. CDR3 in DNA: TGTGCCAGCAGCTTAGCCAGGGGGAACTACGAGCAGTACTTC.